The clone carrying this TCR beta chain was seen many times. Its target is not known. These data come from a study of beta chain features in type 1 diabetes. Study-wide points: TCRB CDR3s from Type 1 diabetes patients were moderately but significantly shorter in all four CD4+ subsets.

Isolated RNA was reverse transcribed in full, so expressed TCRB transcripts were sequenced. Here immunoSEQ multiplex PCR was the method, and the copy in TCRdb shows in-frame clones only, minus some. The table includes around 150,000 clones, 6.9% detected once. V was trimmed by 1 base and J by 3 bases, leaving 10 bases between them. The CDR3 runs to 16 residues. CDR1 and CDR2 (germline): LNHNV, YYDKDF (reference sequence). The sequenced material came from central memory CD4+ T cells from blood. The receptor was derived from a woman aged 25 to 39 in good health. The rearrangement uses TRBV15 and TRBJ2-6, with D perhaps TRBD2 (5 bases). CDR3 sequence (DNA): TGTGCCACCAGCAGAGCCTCGGGGAGTGGGGCCAACGTCCTGACTTTC. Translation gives CATSRASGSGANVLTF. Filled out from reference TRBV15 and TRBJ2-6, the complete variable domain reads DAMVIQNPRYQVTQFGKPVTLSCSQTLNHNVMYWYQQKSSQAPKLLFHYYDKDFNNEADTPDNFQSRRPNTSFCFLDIRSPGLGDTAMYLCATSRASGSGANVLTFGAGSRLTVL.